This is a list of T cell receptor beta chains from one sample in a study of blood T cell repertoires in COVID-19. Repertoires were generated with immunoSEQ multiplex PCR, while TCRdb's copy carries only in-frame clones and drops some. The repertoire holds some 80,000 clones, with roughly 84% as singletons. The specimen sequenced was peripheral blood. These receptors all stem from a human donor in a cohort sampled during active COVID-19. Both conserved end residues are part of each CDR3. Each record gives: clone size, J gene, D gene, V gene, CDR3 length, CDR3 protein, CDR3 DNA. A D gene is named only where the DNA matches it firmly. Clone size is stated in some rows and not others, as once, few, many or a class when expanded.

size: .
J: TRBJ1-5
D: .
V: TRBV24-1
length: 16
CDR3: CATSDREGRNNQPQHF
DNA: TGTGCCACCAGTGACCGGGAGGGTAGAAACAATCAGCCCCAGCATTTT

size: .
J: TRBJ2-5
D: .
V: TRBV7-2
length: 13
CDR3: CASSRAGRETQYF
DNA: TGTGCCAGCAGCCGGGCAGGGCGAGAGACCCAGTACTTC

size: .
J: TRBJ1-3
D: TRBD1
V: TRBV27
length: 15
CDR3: CASSTTGDSGNTIYF
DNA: TGTGCCAGCAGTACCACAGGGGACTCTGGAAACACCATATATTTT

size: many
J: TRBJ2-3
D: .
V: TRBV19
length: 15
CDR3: CASSPGLSSTDTQYF
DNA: TGTGCCAGTAGCCCCGGACTCTCTAGCACAGATACGCAGTATTTT

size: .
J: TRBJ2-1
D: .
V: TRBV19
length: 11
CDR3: CASRAYNEQFF
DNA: TGTGCCAGCCGGGCCTACAATGAGCAGTTCTTC

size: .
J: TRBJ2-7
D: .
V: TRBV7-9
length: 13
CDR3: CASSPKGPYEQYF
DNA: TGTGCCAGCAGCCCAAAGGGGCCCTACGAGCAGTACTTC

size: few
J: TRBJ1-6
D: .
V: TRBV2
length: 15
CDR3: CASRDYRTDNSPLHF
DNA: TGTGCCAGCAGAGATTACAGGACGGATAATTCACCCCTCCACTTT

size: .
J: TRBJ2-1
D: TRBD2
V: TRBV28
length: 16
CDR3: CASLSLAESSYNEQFF
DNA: TGTGCCAGCCTCTCACTAGCGGAGAGCTCCTACAATGAGCAGTTCTTC

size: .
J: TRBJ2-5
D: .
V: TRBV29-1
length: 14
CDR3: CSVDARNSQETQYF
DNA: TGCAGCGTTGATGCACGGAACAGCCAAGAGACCCAGTACTTC

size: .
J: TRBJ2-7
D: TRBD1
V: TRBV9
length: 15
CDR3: CASSGPGQGMWEQYF
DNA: TGTGCCAGCAGCGGGCCGGGACAGGGAATGTGGGAGCAGTACTTC

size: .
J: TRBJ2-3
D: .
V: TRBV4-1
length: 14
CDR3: CASSPPSVTDTQYF
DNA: TGCGCCAGCAGCCCCCCGTCCGTCACAGATACGCAGTATTTT

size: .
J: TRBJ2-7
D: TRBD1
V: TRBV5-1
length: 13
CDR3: CASNPGGVGEQYF
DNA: TGCGCCAGCAACCCAGGGGGAGTAGGCGAGCAGTACTTC

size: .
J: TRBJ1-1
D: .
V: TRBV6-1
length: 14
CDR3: CASSERWSNTEAFF
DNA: TGTGCCAGCAGTGAACGGTGGTCGAACACTGAAGCTTTCTTT

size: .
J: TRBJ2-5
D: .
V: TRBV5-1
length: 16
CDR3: CASSLGIRGSYETQYF
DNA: TGCGCCAGCAGCTTGGGTATTAGGGGCTCCTATGAGACCCAGTACTTC

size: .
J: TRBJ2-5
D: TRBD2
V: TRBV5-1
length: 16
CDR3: CASSLTSGGAEETQYF
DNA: TGCGCCAGCAGCTTGACTAGCGGGGGGGCGGAGGAGACCCAGTACTTC

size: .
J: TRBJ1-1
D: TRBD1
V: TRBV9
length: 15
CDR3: CASRTEAGGTTEAFF
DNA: TGTGCCAGCAGAACGGAGGCAGGGGGCACCACTGAAGCTTTCTTT

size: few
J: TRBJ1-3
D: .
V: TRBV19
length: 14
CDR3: CASTNLGIGNTIYF
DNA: TGTGCCAGTACCAATCTAGGTATCGGAAACACCATATATTTT

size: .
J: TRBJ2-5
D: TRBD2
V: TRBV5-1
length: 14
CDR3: CASSLLGSGETQYF
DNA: TGCGCCAGCAGCTTGCTTGGTAGCGGGGAGACCCAGTACTTC

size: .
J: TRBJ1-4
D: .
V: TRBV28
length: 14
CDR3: CASSLSGGHEKLFF
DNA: TGTGCCAGCTCACTCTCGGGGGGACATGAAAAACTGTTTTTT

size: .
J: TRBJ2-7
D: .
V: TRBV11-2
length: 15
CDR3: CASSPNPDILVEQYF
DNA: TGTGCCAGCAGCCCCAACCCGGACATATTGGTAGAGCAGTACTTC

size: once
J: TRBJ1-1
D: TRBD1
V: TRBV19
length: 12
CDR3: CASQGAFTEAFF
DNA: TGTGCTTCACAGGGGGCGTTCACTGAAGCTTTCTTT

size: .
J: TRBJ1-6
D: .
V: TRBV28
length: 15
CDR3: CASSLMGTWNSPLHF
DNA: TGTGCCAGCAGTTTAATGGGGACATGGAATTCACCCCTCCACTTT